Reported below is one T cell receptor (beta chain). No cognate antigen has been identified for it. Base qualities are missing; no much larger clone stands one base away. V is cut by 6 bases and J by 1 base, and the space between the germline ends is 16 bases. The CDR3, from cysteine to phenylalanine, totals 16 residues. Only CDR3 DNA remains: 48 bases, in frame from the first base. Per the germline V gene (reference sequence), MNHEY is the CDR1 and SMNVEV is the CDR2. These data belong to a study of graft-versus-host responses after intestinal transplantation (dated by TCRdb to the early 2020s). About the study as a whole: Recipients received multivisceral, liver-intestinal, or isolated intestinal transplants. Every recipient was given anti-thymocyte globulin induction, then maintenance tacrolimus and steroids for 2 to 3 years. After intestinal transplantation, graft-versus-host and host-versus-graft alloreactive T cell clones were followed in the graft, circulation and bone marrow using bulk TCR-beta CDR3 sequencing. Alloreactive clones were identified by sequencing pre-transplant mixed lymphocyte reaction products and comparing these products with unstimulated pre-transplant donor and recipient T cells. The cohort enrolled about two dozen intestinal transplant recipients, one of whom was a retransplant, and a few patients without pretransplant specimens were excluded. Donor T cell macrochimerism was defined as a peak of at least 4% donor T cells among recipient peripheral blood mononuclear cells. Rather than going through the commercial service, samples from a few later patients were sequenced in-house on an Illumina MiSeq and processed with MiXCR.

The paper as a whole reports these results and caveats: In the allografts of patients with donor T cell macrochimerism, GvH to HvG T cell clonal ratios were high. GvH clones were detected in recipient bone marrow, and some of these GvH clones were observed earlier in ileal mucosa or blood, consistent with an intestinal mucosal origin. Early after transplant, peak levels of circulating GvH clones were associated with declines in HvG clones. The relatively low number and heterogeneity of intestinal transplant patients limited the conclusions.

Sample time point, as interpreted from the label and publication: cells obtained before transplantation from donor or recipient. CD3+CD4+ and CD3+CD8+ populations were FACS-sorted from unstimulated pre-transplant donor and recipient cells taken from spleen or lymph nodes. Library preparation employed the immunoSEQ multiplex PCR assay. For most patients, genomic DNA was isolated with the Qiagen DNeasy Blood and Tissue Kit and sent frozen to Adaptive Biotechnologies for TCR sequencing. High-throughput TCR-beta CDR3 sequencing of genomic DNA from most patients was performed by Adaptive Biotechnologies. Turning to the authors' computational methods: TCR sequencing data were retrieved from Adaptive's ImmunoSEQ software for roughly 17 patients, whereas three other patients were processed with MiXCR and VDJtools. To correct CD4 versus CD8 sorting errors, any sequence found in both subsets at a frequency ratio below 5:1 was removed. Because the origin of CDR3 nucleotide sequences shared between donor and recipient could not be assigned, those sequences were removed. To count as alloreactive, a clone needed at least 2-fold expansion over unstimulated cells and a minimum CFSE-low frequency of 0.002% (template counts) or 0.001% (read counts). Mappable clones were those detected in sequenced pre-transplant spleen, lymph node, or MLR CFSE-low populations of the donor or recipient. Cumulative frequency of alloreactive clones was calculated as a percentage of all sequences weighted by copy number. What TCRdb holds here is the immuneACCESS table cut down to in-frame rearrangements. Part of the clones is not present; checked against another copy, under half of the missing clones reflect an unresolved V gene, and the others are unexplained. Clonal size and the V and J genes are those of that table, whereas D and trimming came from the DNA. Present in this sample are 80,000 to 100,000 clones, roughly 90% of which were seen just once. Over 0.06% of the sample is held by the ten biggest clonotypes.

This sample comprised unstimulated CD8+ T cells sorted from spleen or lymph node cells, obtained before transplant. The sequence links TRBV27 to TRBJ2-1; D gene: possibly TRBD2, on 6 matching bases. The receptor was isolated from a human donor who was the organ donor for an intestinal transplant. The nucleotide sequence reads as follows: TGTGCCAGCAGCCGTACGGGACTCAGTTCCTACAATGAGCAGTTCTTC. The translation is CASSRTGLSSYNEQFF.